One sample yielded the 16 T cell receptor beta chains listed below, sequenced in a study of blood T cell repertoires in COVID-19. The table came from immunoSEQ multiplex PCR; TCRdb's copy has only in-frame clones and leaves some out. The sample has some 330,000 clones, nearly 90% seen once; the top ten hold approximately 1.8%. Sequenced input: peripheral blood. Receptor source: a woman in her twenties or thirties with COVID-19, enrolled during active disease.

The sample holds one count of this clone. CDR3 in DNA: TGTGCCAGCAGTCACAACGTGGCAGGGGCAGGGAACACTGAAGCTTTCTTT. Amino acid sequence: CASSHNVAGAGNTEAFF. This chain joins TRBV6-6 and TRBJ1-1; a possible D gene is TRBD1 (6 bases). V lost 5 bases and J 1 base, leaving 20 bases between the germline ends. Per germline, CDR1 MNHNY and CDR2 SVGAGI (reference sequence). The CDR3 extends over 17 amino acids.

The gene calls are TRBV10-2 and TRBJ1-4, with 8 bases fitting TRBD1. The CDR3 is made up of 15 amino acids. CDR1 and CDR2 from the germline V gene are WSHSY and SAAADI. V lost 3 bases and J lost 3; bases outside the gene matches: 3. The CDR3, as DNA: TGCGCCAGCAGTGATTTGGACAGGGCTAATGAAAAACTGTTTTTT. It is translated as CASSDLDRANEKLFF.

The chain employs TRBV5-1 and TRBJ2-1; TRBD1 agrees at 8 bases. Germline CDR1 reads SGHRS; CDR2 reads YFSETQ. The CDR3 has 14 amino acids. Losses at the gene ends were 9 bases for V and 2 bases for J; bases not matched to a gene: 7. The CDR3 DNA follows: TGCGCCACCTCCCCAGGGGGCGCCTACAATGAGCAGTTCTTC. This translates into CATSPGGAYNEQFF.

Of note for this clone: A much more abundant neighbour one base away suggests this may be a read error. Other DNA sequences in the same sample also yield this CDR3. The chain is built from TRBV6-1 and TRBJ2-6; no firm D call. The V end lost 1 base, the J end lost 0 bases, and 4 bases lay between the germline ends. The CDR3 loop spans 15 amino acids. Looked up from germline, CDR1 is MNHNS and CDR2 is SASEGT. Here the CDR3 reads CASSEDSSGANVLTF. The CDR3, as DNA: TGTGCCAGCAGTGAAGATAGCTCTGGGGCCAACGTCCTGACTTTC.

J is TRBJ2-5 and V is TRBV3-1 (or the pseudogene TRBV3-2); the match to TRBD2 covers 7 bases. The CDR3 length is 13 residues. Per germline, CDR1 LGHDT and CDR2 YNNKEL (reference sequence). Trimming cost V 6 bases and J 5 bases; bases outside gene matches: 6. DNA for the CDR3: TGTGCCAGCAGAGAGCTGGGGGGGGAGACCCAGTACTTC. Translation: CASRELGGETQYF.

This chain connects TRBV15 to TRBJ2-2; 13 bases are a match to TRBD2. Germline CDR1 LNHNV, CDR2 YYDKDF (reference sequence). The CDR3 contains 16 residues. J lost 7 bases, V lost 5 bases, and 7 bases had no gene match. The CDR3 loop is CATSARLAGGGGELFF. In DNA form, the CDR3 reads TGTGCCACCAGCGCCCGACTAGCGGGGGGTGGCGGGGAGCTGTTTTTT.

A few counts support this clone. The rearrangement joins TRBV14 to TRBJ2-7; D gene uncertain. The germline V and J ends were trimmed by 5 bases and 3 bases, with 5 bases remaining between them. This CDR3 has 11 residues. Per germline, CDR1 SGHDN and CDR2 FVKESK. The CDR3 sequence is CASSVDYEQYF. The CDR3 DNA follows: TGTGCCAGCAGCGTAGACTACGAGCAGTACTTC.

The V and J genes are TRBV18 and TRBJ2-1; 8 nucleotides line up with TRBD1. Germline CDR1 reads KGHSH; CDR2 reads LQKENI. The CDR3 is made up of 13 amino acids. V shed 6 bases and J 10 bases; nucleotides not matched to a gene: 8. The CDR3 reads CASSLDRAAEQFF. Written as DNA, the CDR3 is TGTGCCAGCTCGCTGGACAGGGCGGCCGAGCAGTTCTTC.

This rearrangement joins TRBV2 to TRBJ1-1; D remains unclear. CDR3 length: 10 amino acids. Looked up from germline, CDR1 is SNHLY and CDR2 is FYNNEI. V shed 8 bases and J shed 6 bases, with 7 bases lying between them. CDR3 in amino acids: CASGRSEAFF. In nucleotides, the CDR3 is TGTGCCAGCGGGCGCTCTGAAGCTTTCTTT. The variable domain in full, with the rest retrieved from reference TRBV2 and TRBJ1-1, is EPEVTQTPSHQVTQMGQEVILRCVPISNHLYFYWYRQILGQKVEFLVSFYNNEISEKSEIFDDQFSVERPDGSNFTLKIRSTKLEDSAMYFCASGRSEAFFGQGTRLTVV.

This clone was recorded once. The chain uses TRBV4-1 and TRBJ1-4, with no clear D. Germline CDR1 is MGHRA and CDR2 is YSYEKL. This CDR3 spans 15 amino acids. V lost 6 bases, J lost 7 bases, and 18 bases lay in between. This chain's CDR3 is CASRAGTAAGEKLFF. As DNA, the CDR3 is TGCGCCAGCAGGGCTGGTACAGCTGCTGGTGAAAAACTGTTTTTT.

The count of this clone is one. V is TRBV12-3 or TRBV12-4 and J is TRBJ2-1; possibly TRBD1 for D (6 bases). The CDR3 extends over 13 amino acids. Trimming stripped 6 bases from V and 2 bases from J, with 8 bases between. CDR3 sequence (DNA): TGTGCCAGCAGGAACAGGGCCTACAATGAGCAGTTCTTC. This encodes CASRNRAYNEQFF.

This CDR3 reads CSVENVRGLVSLYAEAFF. As DNA, the CDR3 is TGCAGCGTTGAAAACGTCAGGGGGCTGGTGAGCCTGTACGCTGAAGCTTTCTTT. V gene TRBV29-1 combines with J gene TRBJ1-1, with 8 bases aligning to TRBD1. V lost 2 bases to trimming and J lost 6 bases; unmatched junction nucleotides: 20. CDR1 and CDR2 from the germline V gene are SQVTM and ANQGSEA. The CDR3 is 18 amino acids.

The chain carries TRBV4-1 and TRBJ1-5; TRBD1 might be the D (6 bases). The germline V gene has CDR1 MGHRA and CDR2 YSYEKL. Trimming pared 4 bases from V and 1 base from J, leaving 11 bases between. The CDR3 consists of 15 residues. In DNA form, the CDR3 reads TGCGCCAGCAGCCTGGGGACAAAGAGCAATCAGCCCCAGCATTTT. Translated: CASSLGTKSNQPQHF.

The rearrangement links TRBV29-1 to TRBJ1-1, with D possibly being TRBD1 (5 bases). Trimming took 4 bases from V and 5 from J, leaving 8 bases between them. From germline, CDR1 is SQVTM and CDR2 ANQGSEA. The CDR3 has 11 amino acids. The CDR3 nucleotides read TGCAGCGTTGTCAGGGATACTGAAGCTTTCTTT. It specifies CSVVRDTEAFF.

In DNA, the CDR3 is TGTGCCAGCAGCTTTCTGGGACTAGCGGGGGTAAGGGATACGCAGTATTTT. Residues: CASSFLGLAGVRDTQYF. V gene TRBV28 combines with J gene TRBJ2-3, with 14 bases matching TRBD2. The CDR3 spans 17 residues. Looked up from germline, CDR1 is MDHEN and CDR2 is SYDVKM. The ends lost 6 bases at V and 6 bases at J; junction bases unmatched: 11.

This chain connects TRBV5-1 to TRBJ2-3; 7 bases are a match to TRBD1. The CDR3 extends over 14 amino acids. The trim removed 3 bases at V and 0 bases at J, leaving 1 base unmatched. Germline lookup yields CDR1 SGHRS and CDR2 YFSETQ. The CDR3, as DNA: TGCGCCAGCAGCTGGGGACAGAGCACAGATACGCAGTATTTT. The encoded protein is CASSWGQSTDTQYF.